What follows are 11 T cell receptor beta chains derived from one specimen sequenced in a study of T cell responses to AZD1222 COVID-19 vaccine. Here immunoSEQ multiplex PCR was the method, and the copy in TCRdb shows in-frame clones only, minus some. The table includes 170,000 or so clones, 90% detected once. Here the sequenced sample was peripheral blood, taken on day 0 of AZD1222 vaccination. All receptors derive from an adult in good health.

This sequence joins TRBV6-5 and TRBJ1-2, with TRBD1 as a possible D gene (5 bases). V lost 0 bases to trimming and J lost 0 bases, with 8 bases between them. CDR3 length: 15 amino acids. The V gene's germline CDR1 is MNHEY and CDR2 SVGAGI. The CDR3 nucleotides read TGTGCCAGCAGTTACTCGCTGGGGGCTAACTATGGCTACACCTTC. It codes for CASSYSLGANYGYTF.

The chain is built from TRBV5-6 and TRBJ1-6; 7 nucleotides match TRBD1. CDR1 is SGHDT, CDR2 YYEEEE, per germline. Trimming cost V 2 bases and J 7 bases; bases outside gene matches: 3. CDR3 size: 14 residues. CDR3 in amino acids: CASSFDRENSPLHF. The CDR3 coding sequence is TGTGCCAGCAGCTTCGACAGGGAAAATTCACCCCTCCACTTT.

This chain links TRBV4-3 with TRBJ2-7, with D possibly being TRBD2 (6 bases). This CDR3 has 16 residues. The V gene lost 0 bases and the J gene lost 2 bases, with 14 bases spanning the gap. Germline V gene data show CDR1 as LGHNA and CDR2 as YSLEER. CDR3 residues: CASSQEAGGGTYEQYF. The CDR3 coding sequence is TGCGCCAGCAGCCAAGAGGCTGGGGGAGGCACCTACGAGCAGTACTTC.

The chain has TRBV7-9 and TRBJ2-7, with 9 bases fitting TRBD1. The CDR3 extends over 14 amino acids. Germline CDR1 reads SEHNR; CDR2 reads FQNEAQ (reference sequence). J lost 4 bases, V lost 4 bases, and 5 bases had no gene match. The CDR3 DNA sequence: TGTGCCAGCAGCTACAGGGGGCTTCCTTACGAGCAGTACTTC. Amino acid sequence: CASSYRGLPYEQYF. Full variable domain (outside the CDR3, taken from reference TRBV7-9 and TRBJ2-7): DTGVSQNPRHKITKRGQNVTFRCDPISEHNRLYWYRQTLGQGPEFLTYFQNEAQLEKSRLLSDRFSAERPKGSFSTLEIQRTEQGDSAMYLCASSYRGLPYEQYFGPGTRLTVT.

DNA for the CDR3: TGTGCCAGCAGCCGGGAGGGGGGTGCTAGCTCCTATAATTCACCCCTCCACTTT. Amino acid sequence: CASSREGGASSYNSPLHF. The chain carries TRBV28 and TRBJ1-6, with a weak D call TRBD1 (6 bases). Germline CDR1 is MDHEN and CDR2 is SYDVKM. This CDR3 has 18 amino acids. The V end lost 6 bases, the J end lost 0 bases, and 18 bases lay between the germline ends.

Only one count was recorded for this clone. This rearrangement joins TRBV7-2 to TRBJ2-2; 9 nucleotides line up with TRBD2. CDR1 is SGHTA and CDR2 is FQGNSA in the germline V gene. The CDR3 is 17 amino acids. The junction had 10 bases not matched to a gene; V was cut back by 5 bases and J by 3 bases. DNA of the CDR3: TGTGCCAGCAGCCCTAGCGGGGCCCTGCAGGACACCGGGGAGCTGTTTTTT. Translating gives CASSPSGALQDTGELFF.

The sample holds one count of this clone. The chain combines TRBV19 with TRBJ2-5; tentative D call: TRBD2 (5 bases). This CDR3 contains 14 residues. Germline values: CDR1 LNHDA, CDR2 SQIVND (reference sequence). The V end was cut by 5 bases, the J end by 5 bases, with 15 bases between. CDR3 region: CASSAILGGETQYF. The CDR3 nucleotides are TGTGCCAGTAGTGCGATACTAGGTGGGGAGACCCAGTACTTC.

The chain is built from TRBV6-5 and TRBJ1-5; 8 bases match TRBD1. The CDR3 covers 13 residues. Germline loops: CDR1 MNHEY, CDR2 SVGAGI. V was pared by 5 bases and J by 4 bases, with 1 base of the junction left unmatched. This CDR3 reads CASSQGANQPQHF. In nucleotides, the CDR3 is TGTGCCAGCAGTCAGGGGGCTAATCAGCCCCAGCATTTT.

V usage is TRBV7-2 and J usage is TRBJ1-5, with a tentative D call TRBD1 (5 bases). Germline V gives CDR1 SGHTA, CDR2 FQGNSA. The CDR3 has 17 residues. V was trimmed by 1 base and J by 1 base, leaving 14 bases between them. In DNA form, the CDR3 reads TGTGCCAGCAGCTTAGTGGGAGGGACGGGGAGCAATCAGCCCCAGCATTTT. As protein: CASSLVGGTGSNQPQHF.

V is TRBV7-4 and J is TRBJ1-5; 7 nucleotides align to TRBD1. The CDR3 has 15 residues. The germline V gene encodes CDR1 SGHVT and CDR2 SQSDAQ. With 1 base clipped from V and 4 bases from J, the junction kept 4 bases outside the gene matches. CDR3 nucleotide sequence: TGTGCCAGCAGCTTAGGGGGGACAGAAAATCAGCCCCAGCATTTT. This sequence encodes CASSLGGTENQPQHF.

The gene calls are TRBV28 and TRBJ1-6; D is perhaps TRBD1 (6 bases). The germline V and J ends were trimmed by 6 bases and 7 bases, with 13 bases remaining between them. Germline loops: CDR1 MDHEN, CDR2 SYDVKM. This CDR3 has 14 amino acids. For the CDR3, the DNA is TGTGCCAGCAGCCGACAGGACGGCAATTCACCCCTCCACTTT. It translates to CASSRQDGNSPLHF.